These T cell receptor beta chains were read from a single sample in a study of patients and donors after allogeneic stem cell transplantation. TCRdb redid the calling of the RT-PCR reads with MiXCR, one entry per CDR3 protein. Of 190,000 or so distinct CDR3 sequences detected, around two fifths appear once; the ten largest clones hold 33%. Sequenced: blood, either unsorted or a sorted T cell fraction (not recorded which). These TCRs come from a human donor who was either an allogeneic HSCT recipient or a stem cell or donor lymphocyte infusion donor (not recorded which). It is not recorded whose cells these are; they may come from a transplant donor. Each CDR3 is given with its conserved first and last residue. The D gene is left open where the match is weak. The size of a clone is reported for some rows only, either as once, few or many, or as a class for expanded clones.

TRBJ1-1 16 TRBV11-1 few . CASSYLLPSLNTEAFF TGTGCCAGCAGCTACCTCTTGCCCTCCCTGAACACTGAAGCTTTCTTT
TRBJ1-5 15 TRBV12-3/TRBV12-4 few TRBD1 CASSRQGAGNQPQHF TGTGCCAGCAGCCGACAGGGGGCTGGCAATCAGCCCCAGCATTTT
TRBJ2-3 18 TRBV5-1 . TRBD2 CASSHITSGRAVTDTQYF TGCGCCAGCAGCCACATTACTAGCGGGAGGGCCGTCACAGATACGCAGTATTTT
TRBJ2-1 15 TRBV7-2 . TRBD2 CASRSSGSRYNEQFF TGTGCCAGCAGATCGAGCGGGAGCCGTTACAATGAGCAGTTCTTC
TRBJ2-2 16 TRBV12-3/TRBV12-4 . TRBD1 CASSRHDRANTGELFF TGTGCCAGCAGTCGACACGACAGGGCGAACACCGGGGAGCTGTTTTTT
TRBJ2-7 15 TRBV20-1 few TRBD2 CSAGPAGLALNIGYF TGCAGTGCTGGTCCGGCGGGACTAGCGCTAAACATCGGGTACTTC
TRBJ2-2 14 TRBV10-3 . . CAPSAGHHTGELFF TGTGCCCCCTCAGCAGGCCACCATACCGGGGAGCTGTTTTTT
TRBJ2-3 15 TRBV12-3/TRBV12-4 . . CASSLDVGGTDTQYF TGTGCCAGCAGTTTAGATGTGGGAGGCACAGATACGCAGTATTTT
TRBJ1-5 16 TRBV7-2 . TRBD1 CASSFDRGGGNQPQHF TGTGCCAGCAGCTTTGACAGGGGAGGCGGCAATCAGCCCCAGCATTTT
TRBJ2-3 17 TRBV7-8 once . CASSHLRVSGSTDTQYF TGTGCCAGCAGCCACCTCCGGGTTAGCGGCTCCACAGATACGCAGTATTTT
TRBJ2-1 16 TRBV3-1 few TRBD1 CASSQLTGYGNNEQFF TGTGCCAGCAGCCAACTGACAGGGTACGGGAACAATGAGCAGTTCTTC
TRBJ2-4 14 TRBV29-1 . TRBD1 CSVQGSGAKNIQYF TGCAGCGTACAGGGGAGTGGGGCCAAAAACATTCAGTACTTC
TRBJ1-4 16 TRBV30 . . CAWSALWTRQNEKLFF TGTGCCTGGAGTGCCCTCTGGACAAGACAGAATGAAAAACTGTTTTTT
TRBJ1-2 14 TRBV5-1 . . CASTQSDRTYGYTF TGCGCCAGCACTCAATCTGACAGGACCTATGGCTACACCTTC
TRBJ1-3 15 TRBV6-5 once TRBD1 CASSYIGTDGNTIYF TGTGCCAGCAGTTACATCGGGACAGATGGAAACACCATATATTTT
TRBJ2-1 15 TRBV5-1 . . CASSLIGTPYNEQFF TGCGCCAGCAGCTTGATCGGGACGCCTTACAATGAGCAGTTCTTC
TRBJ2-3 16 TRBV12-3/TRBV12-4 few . CASSFFGAPSTDTQYF TGTGCCAGCAGTTTTTTCGGGGCCCCTTCCACAGATACGCAGTATTTT
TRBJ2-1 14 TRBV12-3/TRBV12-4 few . CASSFEFSYNEQFF TGTGCCAGCAGTTTCGAGTTTTCCTACAATGAGCAGTTCTTC
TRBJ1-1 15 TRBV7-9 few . CASSSYAQGDTEAFF TGTGCCAGCAGCTCCTACGCACAGGGAGACACTGAAGCTTTCTTT
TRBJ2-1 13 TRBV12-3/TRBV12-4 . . CASSAGNYNEQFF TGTGCCAGCTCGGCGGGAAACTACAATGAGCAGTTCTTC
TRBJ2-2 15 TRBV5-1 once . CASSSQRLNTGELFF TGCGCCAGCAGCTCACAACGCCTTAACACCGGGGAGCTGTTTTTT
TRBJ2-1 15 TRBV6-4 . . CASSTTVGSYNEQFF TGTGCCAGCAGCACGACAGTTGGCTCCTACAATGAGCAGTTCTTC
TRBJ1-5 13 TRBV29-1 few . CSVTTGTQGPQHF TGCAGCGTTACAACAGGGACGCAGGGACCTCAGCATTTT
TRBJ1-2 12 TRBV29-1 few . CSVLINRDGYTF TGCAGCGTTCTTATCAACAGGGATGGCTACACCTTC
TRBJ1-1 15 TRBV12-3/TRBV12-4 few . CASISGPSDFTEAFF TGTGCCAGCATCTCTGGACCATCCGATTTCACTGAAGCTTTCTTT
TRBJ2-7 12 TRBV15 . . CATSRGGGEQYF TGTGCCACCAGCAGAGGAGGAGGCGAGCAGTACTTC
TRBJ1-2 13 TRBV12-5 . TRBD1 CASGEQGAQGYTF TGTGCTAGTGGAGAACAGGGGGCCCAGGGCTACACCTTC
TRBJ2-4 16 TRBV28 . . CASSLGGKGLKNIQYF TGTGCCAGCAGTTTAGGAGGGAAGGGGCTAAAAAACATTCAGTACTTC
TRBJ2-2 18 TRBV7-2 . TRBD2 CASSPGLAGGSSTGELFF TGTGCCAGCAGCCCGGGACTAGCGGGAGGGTCGAGCACCGGGGAGCTGTTTTTT
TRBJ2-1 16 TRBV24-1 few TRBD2 CATSDPGTRKYNEQFF TGTGCCACCAGTGACCCCGGGACTAGAAAATACAATGAGCAGTTCTTC
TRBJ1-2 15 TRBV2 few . CASSELGAVLYGYTF TGTGCCAGCAGTGAACTGGGGGCGGTCCTCTATGGCTACACCTTC
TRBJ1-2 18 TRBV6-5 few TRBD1 CASSYLTGTGGPNYGYTF TGTGCCAGCAGTTACCTAACTGGGACAGGGGGCCCTAACTATGGCTACACCTTC
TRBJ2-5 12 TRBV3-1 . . CASSQDLKPQYF TGTGCCAGCAGCCAAGATCTGAAGCCCCAGTACTTC
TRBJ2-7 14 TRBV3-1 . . CASSQDASSYEQYF TGTGCCAGCAGCCAAGATGCTAGCTCCTACGAGCAGTACTTC
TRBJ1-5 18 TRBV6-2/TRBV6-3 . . CASSNLITLTEGIQPQHF TGTGCCAGCAGCAATCTAATAACTTTGACAGAAGGAATTCAGCCCCAGCATTTT
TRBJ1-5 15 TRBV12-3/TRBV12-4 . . CASLREGTGNQPQHF TGTGCCAGCTTAAGGGAGGGTACGGGCAATCAGCCCCAGCATTTT
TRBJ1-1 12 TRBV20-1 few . CSASSIYTEAFF TGCAGTGCTAGTTCTATTTACACTGAAGCTTTCTTT
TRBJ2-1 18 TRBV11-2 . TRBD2 CASSPLAGGFSSYNEQFF TGTGCCAGCAGCCCACTAGCGGGAGGCTTTAGCTCCTACAATGAGCAGTTCTTC
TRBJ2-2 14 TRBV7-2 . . CASSPWSMTGELFF TGTGCCAGCAGCCCATGGTCGATGACCGGGGAGCTGTTTTTT
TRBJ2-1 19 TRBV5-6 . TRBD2 CASSLEGLAGGSSYNEQFF TGTGCCAGCAGCTTGGAGGGACTAGCGGGAGGCTCCTCCTACAATGAGCAGTTCTTC
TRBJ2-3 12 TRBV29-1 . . CSVRMSTDTQYF TGCAGCGTTCGGATGAGCACAGATACGCAGTATTTT
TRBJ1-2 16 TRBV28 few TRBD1 CASYGTGGPMNYGYTF TGTGCCAGTTACGGGACAGGGGGCCCGATGAACTATGGCTACACCTTC
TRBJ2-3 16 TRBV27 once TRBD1 CASSLSDRGRPDTQYF TGTGCCAGCAGTTTATCGGACAGGGGGCGGCCAGATACGCAGTATTTT
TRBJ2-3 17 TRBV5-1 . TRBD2 CASSLTFERDPTDTQYF TGCGCCAGCAGCTTGACCTTCGAGCGGGACCCCACAGATACGCAGTATTTT
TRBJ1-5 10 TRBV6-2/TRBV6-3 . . CASNEAPQHF TGTGCCAGCAACGAGGCGCCCCAGCATTTT
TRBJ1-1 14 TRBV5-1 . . CASSLDGGATEAFF TGCGCCAGCAGCTTGGATGGGGGCGCGACTGAAGCTTTCTTT
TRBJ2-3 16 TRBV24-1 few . CATSDPGPPFAYTQYF TGTGCCACCAGTGATCCCGGGCCCCCTTTTGCGTATACGCAGTATTTT